A single sample is the source of the 14 T cell receptor beta chains below, sequenced in a study of molecular identifiers for immune sequencing clone quantification. TCRdb reanalysed the PCR reads using MiXCR and keeps one entry per CDR3 protein. The data contain roughly 630,000 distinct CDR3 sequences, about 25% of them singletons. Sequenced sample: naive CD8+ T cells from blood, with Jurkat cell RNA spiked in. Described subset: FACS-sorted CD8+CD4-CCR7+CD45RA+ naive T cells. The receptors come from a human donor in good health. Some libraries in this study had Jurkat cell RNA spiked in.

Concerning this clonotype itself: A much larger clonotype is one base distant, so this may be a read error. The chain uses TRBV7-9 and TRBJ2-3, with 10 bases matching TRBD2. The germline V gene has CDR1 SEHNR and CDR2 FQNEAQ (reference sequence). The CDR3 consists of 20 residues. Unmatched junction bases numbered 18, after V lost 5 bases and J lost 1 base. The CDR3 is CASSEPWGAGGRIGTDTQYF. The CDR3 coding sequence is TGTGCCAGCAGCGAACCCTGGGGAGCGGGGGGGAGGATCGGCACAGATACGCAGTATTTT.

The chain links TRBV6-5 to TRBJ2-7, with 9 positions matching TRBD2. The CDR3 is made up of 16 amino acids. Germline V CDR1 and CDR2: MNHEY, SVGAGI. With V trimmed by 6 bases and J by 3 bases, 12 bases remained unmatched. CDR3 sequence: CASSKHTSGRYYEQYF. As DNA, the CDR3 is TGTGCCAGCAGCAAACATACTAGCGGGCGCTACTACGAGCAGTACTTC.

This chain uses TRBV10-2 with TRBJ2-3, with 7 bases lining up with TRBD2. V shed 8 bases and J 4 bases; nucleotides not matched to a gene: 12. Per germline, CDR1 WSHSY and CDR2 SAAADI. CDR3 length equals 15 residues. The CDR3 coding sequence is TGCGCCAGCTCCCCCGGAAGCGGGGTACCAGATACGCAGTATTTT. Translated, it gives CASSPGSGVPDTQYF.

This clonotype was observed at least ten times. CDR3 region: CASSLANGYEQYF. CDR3 DNA sequence: TGTGCCAGCAGCTTGGCAAACGGGTACGAGCAGTACTTC. This chain joins TRBV5-5 and TRBJ2-7; D not resolved. Trimming took 0 bases from V and 4 from J, leaving 8 bases between them. CDR1 and CDR2 from the germline V gene are SGHKS and YYEKEE (reference sequence). The CDR3 runs 13 residues.

The chain uses TRBV11-2 and TRBJ2-5; D tentatively reads TRBD1 or TRBD2 (5 bases each). V lost 0 bases, J lost 4 bases, and 15 bases lay in between. CDR1 and CDR2 (germline): SGHAT, FQNNGV. This CDR3 has 16 amino acids. The CDR3 DNA sequence: TGTGCCAGCAGCTTAGACCCCTCGAGGGGCAGAGAGACCCAGTACTTC. It translates to CASSLDPSRGRETQYF. Variable domain in full (rest from reference TRBV11-2 and TRBJ2-5): EAGVAQSPRYKIIEKRQSVAFWCNPISGHATLYWYQQILGQGPKLLIQFQNNGVVDDSQLPKDRFSAERLKGVDSTLKIQPAKLEDSAVYLCASSLDPSRGRETQYFGPGTRLLVL.

This clonotype was observed many times. This sequence joins TRBV6-1 and TRBJ1-1; 7 bases are a match to TRBD1. The length of the CDR3 is 14 residues. Germline V lookup: CDR1 MNHNS, CDR2 SASEGT. V trimming: 9 bases; J trimming: 1 base; junction bases outside the gene matches: 8. The CDR3 is CARKQGPPNTEAFF. CDR3 sequence (DNA): TGTGCCAGAAAACAGGGGCCCCCGAACACTGAAGCTTTCTTT.

This clonotype was recorded at least ten times. The chain combines TRBV28 with TRBJ2-5, with 7 bases lining up with TRBD1. The trim removed 5 bases at V and 2 bases at J, leaving 5 bases unmatched. The germline V gene has CDR1 MDHEN and CDR2 SYDVKM. The CDR3 is 14 residues long. CDR3 bases: TGTGCCAGCAGTCAATGGGACAGTCAAGAGACCCAGTACTTC. Translating it yields CASSQWDSQETQYF.

A few counts support this clonotype. The CDR3 DNA reads TGTGCCAGCACCCATCCGGGACTAGCGGGAGGTAGAACAGATACGCAGTATTTT. It yields the protein CASTHPGLAGGRTDTQYF. The chain couples TRBV13 to TRBJ2-3, with 15 bases that match TRBD2. Germline trimming cut 7 bases from V and 3 bases from J; bases unmatched to any gene: 11. CDR1 is PRHDT and CDR2 is FYEKMQ in the germline V gene (reference sequence). The CDR3 runs to 18 residues.

Worth noting for this clonotype: A much more abundant neighbour one base away suggests this may be a read error. This chain links TRBV13 with TRBJ2-2, with unresolved D. The germline gives CDR1 PRHDT, CDR2 FYEKMQ (reference sequence). This CDR3 spans 14 amino acids. For the CDR3, the DNA is TGTGCCCGCAGCTACGGAGATAACACCGGGGAGCTGTTTTTT. This codes for CARSYGDNTGELFF.

The chain couples TRBV12-3 or TRBV12-4 to TRBJ2-3, with D tentatively TRBD1 or TRBD2 (5 bases each). Deletions cut 3 bases from V and 2 bases from J, with 15 bases between. This CDR3 spans 16 amino acids. For the CDR3, the DNA is TGTGCCAGCAGTTTTGGGGGAGTGAGAAACACAGATACGCAGTATTTT. Translation gives CASSFGGVRNTDTQYF.

This clonotype was observed a few times. The chain carries TRBV7-9 and TRBJ2-7, with TRBD1 as a possible D gene (6 bases). There are 12 residues in the CDR3. The V and J ends lost 5 bases and 5 bases respectively, with 10 bases between them. Germline assignment: CDR1 SEHNR and CDR2 FQNEAQ (reference sequence). This CDR3 is CASSQSGDEQYF. CDR3 DNA: TGTGCCAGCAGCCAATCAGGGGACGAGCAGTACTTC. The whole variable domain, filled in from reference TRBV7-9 and TRBJ2-7, reads DTGVSQNPRHKITKRGQNVTFRCDPISEHNRLYWYRQTLGQGPEFLTYFQNEAQLEKSRLLSDRFSAERPKGSFSTLEIQRTEQGDSAMYLCASSQSGDEQYFGPGTRLTVT.

This clonotype was observed at least ten times. The chain recombines TRBV20-1 with TRBJ2-7, with D perhaps matching TRBD2 (6 bases). This CDR3 contains 13 residues. Germline V gene lookup returns CDR1 DFQATT and CDR2 SNEGSKA (reference sequence). This chain's CDR3 is CSPRGLPNYEQYF. The CDR3 nucleotides are TGCAGCCCTAGAGGACTACCGAACTACGAGCAGTACTTC.

This clonotype was seen ten or more times. The chain combines TRBV14 with TRBJ2-2; D is ambiguous. V was pared by 1 base and J by 4 bases, with 7 bases between. This CDR3 spans 14 amino acids. Germline V gives CDR1 SGHDN, CDR2 FVKESK. CDR3 in amino acids: CASSQVLTTGELFF. Here the CDR3 DNA reads TGTGCCAGCAGCCAAGTGTTAACCACCGGGGAGCTGTTTTTT.

This clonotype was detected ten times or more. The rearrangement links TRBV4-3 to TRBJ2-1, with 7 bases aligning to TRBD1. The CDR3 has 14 amino acids. Per the germline V gene, CDR1 is LGHNA and CDR2 is YSLEER. Germline trimming cut 4 bases from V and 6 bases from J; bases unmatched to any gene: 6. The CDR3 protein is CASSPGTAFNEQFF. CDR3 DNA sequence: TGCGCCAGCAGCCCCGGGACAGCTTTCAATGAGCAGTTCTTC.